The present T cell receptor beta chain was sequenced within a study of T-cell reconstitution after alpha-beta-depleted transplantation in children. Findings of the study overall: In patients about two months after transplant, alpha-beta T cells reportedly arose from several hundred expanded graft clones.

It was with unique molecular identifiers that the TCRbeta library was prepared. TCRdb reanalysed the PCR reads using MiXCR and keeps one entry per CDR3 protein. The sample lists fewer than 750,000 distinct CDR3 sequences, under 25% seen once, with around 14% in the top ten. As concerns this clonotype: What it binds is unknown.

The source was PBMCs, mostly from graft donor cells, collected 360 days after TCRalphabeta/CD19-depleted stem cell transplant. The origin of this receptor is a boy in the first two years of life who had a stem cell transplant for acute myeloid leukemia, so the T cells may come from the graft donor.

CDR3 in DNA: TGTGCCATCAGTGAGGGGGGGTTATACGAGCAGTACTTC. Translating it yields CAISEGGLYEQYF. V usage is TRBV10-3 and J usage is TRBJ2-7, with a possible D match to TRBD2 (6 bases). The CDR3 is 13 residues long. Germline loops: CDR1 ENHRY, CDR2 SYGVKD. V lost 2 bases, J lost 4 bases, and 9 bases lay in between.